This T cell receptor beta chain was observed in a study of long-term antiretroviral therapy in people with HIV. General study results and limits: Relative to transplant donor controls, diversity remained lower despite increasing after ART. Dominance of pre-ART expanded clones persisted, fluctuating and often declining after ART.

The CDR3 loop spans 13 amino acids. The V and J ends lost 2 bases and 7 bases respectively, with 11 bases between them. Looked up from germline, CDR1 is MRHNA and CDR2 is SNTAGT. They ran version v3.0 of the immunoSEQ assay at survey level. The target of sequencing was about 35,000-50,000 T-cell genomes per sample. Sequencing was performed with immunoSEQ multiplex PCR; in TCRdb, only in-frame clones are kept and a portion is missing. Found here are 26,000 or so clones, more than 70% of them singletons; the top ten hold about 9.3%. A word on this clone: Its specificity is unknown.

The sequence was obtained from a man aged 18 to 29 with HIV. The sample here was unsorted PBMCs, taken 1.5 years before starting antiretroviral therapy. The chain has TRBV6-4 and TRBJ1-2, with D possibly TRBD1 on 5 matching bases. The CDR3 DNA sequence: TGTGCCAGCAGTGACCAGGGACTAGGTGGCTACACCTTC. It codes for CASSDQGLGGYTF.